This entry features one T cell receptor (beta chain) sequence. Its antigen is not known. It was genomic DNA that served as the template for profiling TCR beta VDJ and CDR3. Each CDR3 protein gets one entry after TCRdb re-called the reads with MiXCR. This sample has under 200,000 distinct CDR3 sequences, with around 52% found just once. Patients chosen for sequencing had CD8+CD57+ cells that had expanded, as shown by flow cytometry. In all patients, the disease was severe acquired aplastic anemia. These data belong to a study of CD8+CD57+ T cells in acquired aplastic anemia. Study-level background: Sorted CD4+ plus CD8+ cells gave DNA averaging about 3.2 ug. Study-wide results and limits: Approximately 27 CD8+ CDR3 sequences occurred in both the patients and the controls.

The germline gives CDR1 SGHRS, CDR2 YFSETQ. This CDR3 has 15 residues. V lost 2 bases to trimming and J lost 0 bases, with 12 bases between them. Sequenced: sorted CD4+, CD8+, or CD8+CD57+ T cells (not recorded which) from PBMCs. The origin of this receptor is a human donor with aplastic anemia. This chain links TRBV5-1 with TRBJ2-7; D gene uncertain. This CDR3 reads CASSFPGRSSYEQYF. CDR3 in DNA: TGCGCCAGCAGCTTCCCGGGCCGGAGCTCCTACGAGCAGTACTTC.